This TCR beta chain was captured in a study of graft-versus-host responses after intestinal transplantation. Profiling relied on immunoSEQ multiplex PCR, and the TCRdb table lists in-frame clones only, not all of them. The table shows roughly 50,000 clones, with 91% occurring only once. V was shortened by 2 bases and J by 3 bases, with 11 bases between the two germline ends. Germline CDR1 MNHEY, CDR2 SMNVEV (reference sequence). CDR3 size: 14 residues. In this sample, this clone turned up once. This receptor was obtained from a human patient who received an intestinal transplant, so some T cells may come from the graft donor. The chain recombines TRBV27 with TRBJ2-7; perhaps TRBD1 as D (5 bases). Source: PBMCs, taken nearly 670 days after intestinal transplant. In DNA, the CDR3 is TGTGCCAGCAGTTTACAGGGAAGGGGCTACGAGCAGTACTTC. This gives the protein CASSLQGRGYEQYF.